The 11 T cell receptor beta chains presented below share a single source sample, sequenced in a study of PD-1 blockade in classical Hodgkin lymphoma. Assay used: immunoSEQ multiplex PCR; TCRdb lists only in-frame clones, some missing. This sample has 15,000 to 20,000 clones, with about 81% found just once. Every patient had relapsed following autologous stem cell transplantation, and cohorts differed in brentuximab vedotin exposure. The sample in question was peripheral blood mononuclear cells (PBMCs), obtained at baseline. The receptors come from a human donor with classical Hodgkin lymphoma.

The chain recombines TRBV19 with TRBJ2-3, with a weak D call TRBD1 (6 bases). Per germline, CDR1 LNHDA and CDR2 SQIVND (reference sequence). V dropped 4 bases and J dropped 5 bases, with 16 bases sitting between them. The CDR3 consists of 15 residues. In DNA form, the CDR3 reads TGTGCCAGTAGTACCGCCGGGACAACAGTAGATACGCAGTATTTT. This gives the protein CASSTAGTTVDTQYF. The full variable domain, completed using reference TRBV19 and TRBJ2-3, is DGGITQSPKYLFRKEGQNVTLSCEQNLNHDAMYWYRQDPGQGLRLIYYSQIVNDFQKGDIAEGYSVSREKKESFPLTVTSAQKNPTAFYLCASSTAGTTVDTQYFGPGTRLTVL.

The rearrangement uses TRBV5-1 and TRBJ2-2; 8 bases fit TRBD2. V dropped 2 bases and J dropped 4; count of bases not matched to a gene: 7. Germline assignment: CDR1 SGHRS and CDR2 YFSETQ. The CDR3 covers 16 residues. CDR3 loop: CASSLQAGATTGELFF. The CDR3 coding sequence is TGCGCCAGCAGCTTACAAGCGGGAGCCACCACCGGGGAGCTGTTTTTT.

This chain uses TRBV5-1 with TRBJ2-7; D tentatively reads TRBD1 or TRBD2 (5 bases each). The CDR3 runs 14 residues. V gave up 4 bases and J gave up 5 bases, with 16 bases separating them. The germline CDR1 and CDR2 sequences are SGHRS and YFSETQ. CDR3 bases: TGCGCCAGCAGCCTGGGACCGTCGGTAGACGAGCAGTACTTC. Translating gives CASSLGPSVDEQYF.

The chain combines TRBV7-1 with TRBJ1-4, with 7 bases matching TRBD1. TRBV7-1 is designated an ORF whose function remains uncertain. The CDR3 totals 15 residues. V gave up 4 bases and J gave up 7 bases; unmatched junction bases: 9. This chain's CDR3 is CASSLDRAQGEKLFF. The CDR3, as DNA: TGTGCCAGCAGCTTAGACAGGGCCCAGGGTGAAAAACTGTTTTTT.

This chain connects TRBV4-3 to TRBJ2-7, with D hard to call. The germline V and J ends were trimmed by 0 bases and 4 bases, with 13 bases remaining between them. CDR1 is LGHNA and CDR2 is YSLEER in the germline V gene. The CDR3 spans 15 residues. CDR3 nucleotide sequence: TGCGCCAGCAGCCAAGATCCGATGGCCGGGTACGAGCAGTACTTC. Its translation is CASSQDPMAGYEQYF.

V is TRBV29-1 and J is TRBJ2-3, with 7 positions matching TRBD1. The CDR3 totals 15 residues. The V segment lost 6 bases and the J segment 1 base; nucleotides outside the gene matches: 10. Germline V gene lookup returns CDR1 SQVTM and CDR2 ANQGSEA. DNA of the CDR3: TGCAGCGTCATATGGACAGGTTCGGGCACAGATACGCAGTATTTT. It encodes CSVIWTGSGTDTQYF.

The V gene is TRBV28, the J gene TRBJ1-4; 11 nucleotides agree with TRBD1. CDR1 and CDR2 from the germline V gene are MDHEN and SYDVKM. CDR3 size: 16 residues. Losses at the gene ends were 5 bases for V and 5 bases for J; bases not matched to a gene: 7. CDR3 nucleotide sequence: TGTGCCAGCAGTGGGACGTGGACAGGGGGCAATGAAAAACTGTTTTTT. It encodes CASSGTWTGGNEKLFF.

The chain joins TRBV5-6 to TRBJ1-2; 12 bases line up with TRBD1. V shed 0 bases, J shed 7 bases, and the junction held 10 bases outside the gene matches. Germline assignment: CDR1 SGHDT and CDR2 YYEEEE. The length of the CDR3 is 17 residues. The CDR3 here is CASSLGTGTGGVSGYTF. CDR3 in DNA: TGTGCCAGCAGCTTGGGGACCGGGACAGGGGGCGTAAGTGGCTACACCTTC.

By share, this clone counts as medium-sized. The chain combines TRBV28 with TRBJ1-1; 8 bases fit TRBD1. From germline, CDR1 is MDHEN and CDR2 SYDVKM. The CDR3 is 15 residues long. Trimming cost V 5 bases and J 8 bases; bases outside gene matches: 13. The CDR3: CASSGSLDREGEAFF. CDR3 bases: TGTGCCAGCAGTGGATCCCTGGACAGGGAAGGGGAAGCTTTCTTT.

This clone was seen a few times. The V and J genes are TRBV4-2 and TRBJ2-7; 15 bases align to TRBD2. V dropped 7 bases and J dropped 3; count of bases not matched to a gene: 7. Germline V CDR1 and CDR2: LGHNA, YNFKEQ. This CDR3 contains 16 residues. The CDR3 sequence is CASTSGTSGGHYEQYF. CDR3 nucleotide sequence: TGTGCCAGCACCTCCGGGACTAGCGGGGGGCACTACGAGCAGTACTTC.

The V and J genes are TRBV29-1 and TRBJ1-1; 7 nucleotides line up with TRBD1. This CDR3 contains 20 residues. The ends lost 2 bases at V and 1 base at J; junction bases unmatched: 22. The germline CDR1 and CDR2 sequences are SQVTM and ANQGSEA. The CDR3 region is CSVEPLVSLKRTGPNTEAFF. CDR3 in DNA: TGCAGCGTTGAACCATTGGTTTCCTTGAAAAGGACAGGCCCGAACACTGAAGCTTTCTTT.